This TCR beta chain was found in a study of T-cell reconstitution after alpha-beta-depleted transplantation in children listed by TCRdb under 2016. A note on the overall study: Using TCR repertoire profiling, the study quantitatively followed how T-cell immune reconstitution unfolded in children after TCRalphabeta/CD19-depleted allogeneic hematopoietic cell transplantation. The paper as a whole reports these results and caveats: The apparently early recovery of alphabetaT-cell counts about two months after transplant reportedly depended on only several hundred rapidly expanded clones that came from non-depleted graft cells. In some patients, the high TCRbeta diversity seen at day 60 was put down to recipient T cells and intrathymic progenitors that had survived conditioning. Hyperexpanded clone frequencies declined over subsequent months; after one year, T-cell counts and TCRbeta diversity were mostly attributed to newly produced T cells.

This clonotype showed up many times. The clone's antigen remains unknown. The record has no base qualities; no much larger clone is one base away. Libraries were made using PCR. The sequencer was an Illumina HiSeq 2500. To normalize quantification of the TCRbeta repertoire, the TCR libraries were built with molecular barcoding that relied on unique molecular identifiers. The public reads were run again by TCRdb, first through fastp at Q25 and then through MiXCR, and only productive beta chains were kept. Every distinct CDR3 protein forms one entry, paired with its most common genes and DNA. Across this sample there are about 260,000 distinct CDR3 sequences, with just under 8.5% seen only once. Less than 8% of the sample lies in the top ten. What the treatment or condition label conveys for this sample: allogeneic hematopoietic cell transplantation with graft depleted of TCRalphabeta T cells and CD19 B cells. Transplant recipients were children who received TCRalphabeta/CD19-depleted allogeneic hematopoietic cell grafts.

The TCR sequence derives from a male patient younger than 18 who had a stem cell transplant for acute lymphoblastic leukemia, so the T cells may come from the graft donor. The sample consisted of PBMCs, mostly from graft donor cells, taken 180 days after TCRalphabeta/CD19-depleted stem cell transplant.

The CDR3 loop reads CASSLAVLGITEAFF. The DNA is TGCGCCAGCAGCTTGGCAGTTTTAGGAATCACTGAAGCTTTCTTT. The sequence is built from TRBV5-1 and TRBJ1-1, with no confidently assigned D gene. V is pared back by 0 bases and J by 4 bases, with 13 bases lying between the germline termini. Sequences SGHRS (CDR1) and YFSETQ (CDR2) are obtained from the germline V gene. The CDR3 contains 15 residues, cysteine and phenylalanine counted. Only the CDR3 DNA is retained, 45 bases long and in frame from the first base.